These 26 T cell receptor beta chains came from one sample sequenced in a study of blood T cell repertoires in COVID-19. Only in-frame clones appear in the TCRdb table, and some are missing; sequencing was by immunoSEQ multiplex PCR. This table has about 200,000 clones, about four fifths appearing once. The sample was peripheral blood. The origin of the receptors is a man in his sixties with acute or convalescent COVID-19.

The chain joins TRBV9 to TRBJ2-1; 12 bases align to TRBD2. V lost 0 bases to trimming and J lost 7 bases; unmatched junction nucleotides: 5. Germline CDR1 is SGDLS and CDR2 is YYNGEE. The CDR3 contains 16 residues. CDR3 loop: CASSVGPSGRGNEQFF. The CDR3 DNA sequence: TGTGCCAGCAGCGTAGGTCCTAGCGGGAGGGGTAATGAGCAGTTCTTC.

The V and J genes are TRBV12-3 or TRBV12-4 and TRBJ2-7; D gene unclear. This CDR3 has 13 residues. V lost 3 bases to trimming and J lost 1 base, with 7 bases between them. CDR3 bases: TGTGCCAGCAGTTTGAGAGATTCCTACGAGCAGTACTTC. Residues: CASSLRDSYEQYF.

Only a few counts were recorded for this clone. The chain is built from TRBV2 and TRBJ2-2; D remains unclear. V shed 7 bases and J shed 7 bases, with 13 bases lying between them. The germline CDR1 and CDR2 sequences are SNHLY and FYNNEI. CDR3 length: 13 residues. The CDR3 region is CASTIFSGGELFF. CDR3 sequence (DNA): TGTGCCAGCACTATATTTAGTGGCGGGGAGCTGTTTTTT.

The chain is built from TRBV5-5 and TRBJ1-1, with D perhaps TRBD1 (6 bases). Germline CDR1 and CDR2: SGHKS and YYEKEE (reference sequence). The ends were cut back, 5 bases at V and 4 bases at J, with 12 bases in the middle. This CDR3 is 13 amino acids long. Here the CDR3 DNA reads TGTGCCAGCAGACTAACAGGGATCACTGAAGCTTTCTTT. Translated, it gives CASRLTGITEAFF.

This sequence joins TRBV9 and TRBJ1-5; 10 nucleotides agree with TRBD1. V shed 0 bases, J shed 7 bases, and the junction held 4 bases outside the gene matches. The CDR3 runs to 15 residues. CDR1 and CDR2 from the germline V gene are SGDLS and YYNGEE. The CDR3 sequence is CASSVGDRGEQPQHF. CDR3 nucleotide sequence: TGTGCCAGCAGCGTAGGGGACAGGGGTGAACAGCCCCAGCATTTT.

This chain joins TRBV5-4 and TRBJ2-4; TRBD2 might be the D (7 bases). Germline V lookup: CDR1 SGHNT, CDR2 YYREEE (reference sequence). Trimming removed 2 bases at V and 5 bases at J, with 14 bases between. This CDR3 region has 15 residues. The CDR3 reads CASSLMGEGENIQYF. The CDR3, as DNA: TGTGCCAGCAGCTTAATGGGGGAGGGGGAAAACATTCAGTACTTC.

The CDR3 protein is CASSPTGTGFRGYTF. CDR3 in DNA: TGCGCCAGCAGCCCAACCGGGACAGGGTTTCGTGGCTACACCTTC. The V and J genes are TRBV4-3 and TRBJ1-2; 9 bases are a match to TRBD1. From germline, CDR1 is LGHNA and CDR2 YSLEER. This CDR3 is 15 amino acids long. Trimming removed 4 bases from V and 7 bases from J; junction bases left unmatched: 10.

The chain is built from TRBV5-4 and TRBJ2-7; unclear D gene. V was shortened by 0 bases and J by 6 bases, with 10 bases between the two germline ends. The germline V gene encodes CDR1 SGHNT and CDR2 YYREEE (reference sequence). The CDR3 loop spans 13 amino acids. This chain's CDR3 is CASSLGYQREQYF. Here the CDR3 DNA reads TGTGCCAGCAGCTTGGGCTACCAGCGCGAGCAGTACTTC. The full variable domain, rest sourced from reference TRBV5-4 and TRBJ2-7, is ETGVTQSPTHLIKTRGQQVTLRCSSQSGHNTVSWYQQALGQGPQFIFQYYREEENGRGNFPPRFSGLQFPNYSSELNVNALELDDSALYLCASSLGYQREQYFGPGTRLTVT.

As DNA, the CDR3 is TGTGCCATCAGTGAGGCGGGAGGGCGGGATACGCAGTATTTT. Its translation: CAISEAGGRDTQYF. This rearrangement joins TRBV10-3 to TRBJ2-3; 9 bases map to TRBD2. The CDR3 length is 14 residues. The germline gives CDR1 ENHRY, CDR2 SYGVKD. V lost 2 bases, J lost 6 bases, and 3 bases stayed unmatched.

On this clone itself: With a much larger clone just one base away, this may be a read error. This rearrangement joins TRBV5-1 to TRBJ2-2, with no clear D. The CDR3 runs 15 residues. Germline values: CDR1 SGHRS, CDR2 YFSETQ. The DNA of the CDR3 is TGCGCCAGCAGCTTGGCCCCCAGATTCACCAGGGAGCTGTTTTTT. Amino acid sequence: CASSLAPRFTRELFF.

V gene TRBV27 combines with J gene TRBJ1-1, with 7 nucleotides matching TRBD1. CDR3 length equals 14 residues. The germline CDR1 and CDR2 sequences are MNHEY and SMNVEV (reference sequence). Trimming cost V 5 bases and J 4 bases; bases outside gene matches: 7. The CDR3 region is CASSTTGAFTEAFF. In DNA, the CDR3 is TGTGCCAGCAGTACCACAGGGGCCTTCACTGAAGCTTTCTTT.

The chain employs TRBV2 and TRBJ1-5, with D maybe TRBD1 (6 bases). Deletions cut 9 bases from V and 7 bases from J, with 19 bases between. Germline values: CDR1 SNHLY, CDR2 FYNNEI. The CDR3 length is 14 residues. CDR3 in DNA: TGTGCCAGTGCTACACAGGGTATCGGACAGCCCCAGCATTTT. Its protein is CASATQGIGQPQHF.

In this sample, this clone turned up a few times. The V and J genes are TRBV7-8 and TRBJ1-4; TRBD1 matches 9 bases. V lost 6 bases to trimming and J lost 0 bases; unmatched junction nucleotides: 20. Germline V gene data show CDR1 as SGHVS and CDR2 as FQNEAQ. CDR3 length: 21 amino acids. The CDR3 nucleotides read TGTGCCAGCAGACCAACGATTCGACCGGGACAGGGAATAGCAACTAATGAAAAACTGTTTTTT. Translated: CASRPTIRPGQGIATNEKLFF.

Only a few counts were recorded for this clone. The chain is built from TRBV5-1 and TRBJ1-1; D might be TRBD1 (5 bases). The V and J ends lost 7 bases and 1 base respectively, with 14 bases between them. CDR1 and CDR2 (germline): SGHRS, YFSETQ. This CDR3 contains 14 residues. This CDR3 reads CASASGRGNTEAFF. The CDR3 DNA is TGCGCCAGCGCTTCGGGGAGGGGGAACACTGAAGCTTTCTTT.

V and J are TRBV7-2 and TRBJ2-3, with 15 bases that match TRBD2. Germline V CDR1 and CDR2: SGHTA, FQGNSA. The CDR3 sequence is 16 residues long. J gave up 6 bases and V 4 bases, and 5 bases lay outside the gene matches. CDR3 region: CASSWTSGGAVDTQYF. In DNA form, the CDR3 reads TGTGCCAGCAGCTGGACTAGCGGGGGGGCCGTGGATACGCAGTATTTT.

Turning to this clone: The same CDR3 can be traced to other DNA sequences in this sample. This chain joins TRBV13 and TRBJ2-7; 8 bases align to TRBD2. This CDR3 contains 14 residues. Germline loops: CDR1 PRHDT, CDR2 FYEKMQ (reference sequence). J was trimmed by 2 bases and V by 3 bases; bases with no gene match: 3. The CDR3 here is CASSLSGSPYEQYF. CDR3 in DNA: TGTGCCAGCAGCTTGAGCGGGAGTCCCTACGAGCAGTACTTC.

Details on this clone: Mismatch with germline at one junction end may stem from a read error. V gene TRBV19 combines with J gene TRBJ2-1, with a weak D call TRBD1 (5 bases). Looked up from germline, CDR1 is LNHDA and CDR2 is SQIVND (reference sequence). The CDR3 is 17 residues long. This chain's CDR3 is CASSRGNPIRSYNEQFF. CDR3 DNA sequence: TGTGCCAGCAGTAGGGGCAACCCCATCCGGAGCTACAATGAGCAGTTCTTC.

The CDR3 nucleotides are TGTGCCTGGAGTGTAGGCGGGGGGGGTGGTGAAAAACTGTTTTTT. It specifies CAWSVGGGGGEKLFF. The rearrangement links TRBV30 to TRBJ1-4; D possibly corresponds to TRBD1 (5 bases). Germline V gene sequence: CDR1 GTSNPN, CDR2 SVGIG (reference sequence). Deletions cut 0 bases from V and 7 bases from J, with 15 bases between. The CDR3 is 15 residues long.

This clone was observed a few times. The chain combines TRBV5-6 with TRBJ1-1; D call uncertain. V lost 6 bases and J lost 4, with 16 bases in between. CDR1 and CDR2 (germline): SGHDT, YYEEEE. This CDR3 spans 14 amino acids. The CDR3 loop is CASNLWGGITEAFF. The CDR3 DNA sequence: TGTGCCAGCAACCTCTGGGGAGGAATCACTGAAGCTTTCTTT.

This rearrangement joins TRBV7-2 to TRBJ2-3; 12 nucleotides align to TRBD2. Germline V gene lookup returns CDR1 SGHTA and CDR2 FQGNSA. The CDR3 contains 17 residues. Germline trimming cut 5 bases from V and 3 bases from J; bases unmatched to any gene: 9. Written as DNA, the CDR3 is TGTGCCAGCAGCCCGAGCTTTCTAGCGGGGGGGACAGATACGCAGTATTTT. As protein: CASSPSFLAGGTDTQYF.

The chain uses TRBV3-1 (or the pseudogene TRBV3-2) and TRBJ2-1, with 7 bases that match TRBD2. CDR1 and CDR2 from the germline V gene are LGHDT and YNNKEL (reference sequence). The V and J ends lost 1 base and 7 bases, in that order; junction bases with no gene match: 4. The CDR3 has 14 amino acids. DNA of the CDR3: TGTGCCAGCAGCCAAGGGGGGAGGGCGAATGAGCAGTTCTTC. It is translated as CASSQGGRANEQFF.

The chain combines TRBV27 with TRBJ2-1, with D possibly matching TRBD2 (6 bases). V lost 3 bases and J lost 12, with 9 bases in between. CDR3 length equals 11 residues. In germline, CDR1 is MNHEY, CDR2 SMNVEV (reference sequence). The CDR3 loop reads CASSFGGGQFF. The DNA for the CDR3 is TGTGCCAGCAGTTTTGGGGGAGGGCAGTTCTTC.

This chain connects TRBV29-1 to TRBJ2-1; D not resolved. Germline-derived CDR1 and CDR2 are SQVTM and ANQGSEA. Trimming took 5 bases from V and 0 from J, leaving 11 bases between them. The CDR3 has 14 amino acids. CDR3 amino acids: CSVYVRSSYNEQFF. Here the CDR3 DNA reads TGCAGCGTTTACGTGCGTAGCTCCTACAATGAGCAGTTCTTC.

This chain uses TRBV9 with TRBJ2-3, with D unresolved. Germline values: CDR1 SGDLS, CDR2 YYNGEE. The V end was cut by 0 bases, the J end by 6 bases, with 8 bases between. CDR3 length: 13 amino acids. In DNA form, the CDR3 reads TGTGCCAGCAGCGTAGGCACAGCCGATACGCAGTATTTT. Its translation is CASSVGTADTQYF.

The chain uses TRBV7-9 and TRBJ1-2, with a weak D call TRBD1 (6 bases). Trimming shortened V by 1 base and J by 7 bases, and 10 bases separated the two germline ends. Per the germline V gene, CDR1 is SEHNR and CDR2 is FQNEAQ (reference sequence). The CDR3 has 13 amino acids. The CDR3 spells CASSLGGQVGYTF. In DNA form, the CDR3 reads TGTGCCAGCAGCTTAGGGGGGCAGGTTGGCTACACCTTC.

The chain links TRBV6-5 to TRBJ1-4, with D unresolved. Trimming left V 6 bases short and J 8 bases short, with 13 bases between. CDR1 is MNHEY, CDR2 SVGAGI, per germline. CDR3 length: 13 residues. In nucleotides, the CDR3 is TGTGCCAGCAGCCCGCTCACTCGGGAAAAACTGTTTTTT. Encoded protein: CASSPLTREKLFF.